The T cell receptor beta chain under discussion was sequenced for a study of cytomegalovirus exposure and HLA in healthy donors. The CDR3 consists of 13 residues. CDR1 is WSHSY and CDR2 is SAAADI in the germline V gene. V lost 3 bases, J lost 0 bases, and 6 bases lay in between. PCR involved 60 Vbeta and 13 Jbeta primers. Assay: immunoSEQ multiplex PCR; the TCRdb copy retains only in-frame clones and omits some. This table holds 200,000 to 250,000 clones, around 83% found once. The sample taken for sequencing was PBMCs. The V call is TRBV10-2, the J call TRBJ2-7; the D is unclear. The source of this sequence is a girl aged 2-10 years in good health and CMV-seronegative. The CDR3 region is CASSEQPSYEQYF. The DNA of the CDR3 is TGCGCCAGCAGTGAACAGCCCTCCTACGAGCAGTACTTC.